This T cell receptor beta chain was observed in a study of cytomegalovirus exposure and HLA in healthy donors (dated by TCRdb to 2015 to 2018). Broadly, across the study: According to an earlier analysis of 587 of the donors, some 180 million T cells yielded 120 million or so unique TCR beta sequences and less than 300 Gb of sequence data. About 280 gigabases of sequencing data and around 90 million unique TCR sequences made up an early release that covered 500 to 650 HLA-typed donors. Of the roughly 390 genotyped donors, over 70% fell in the genetic ancestry cluster associated with self-reported Caucasian donors. The study was designed to test whether signatures of past pathogen exposure could be identified by cataloging public T cell receptors. The study used immunosequencing to profile the T cell repertoires of 666 subjects and linked those repertoires to cytomegalovirus serostatus. Along with the 666-subject first cohort, a separate validation cohort of 120 different subjects was used. The study combined high-throughput TCR immunosequencing, statistical association of individual TCRs with disease status, and machine learning to predict cytomegalovirus infection status. In a later analysis, previously published TCR beta repertoires from hundreds of donors were re-analyzed and high-resolution HLA genotyping was added so that TCR occurrence patterns could be studied. Rather than using new phenotypic data, the later analysis identified candidate immune exposures from TCR beta sequences and from how often those sequences occurred across donors. An earlier analysis of a few hundred of the donors applied high-throughput TCR beta sequencing to assess whether each TCR beta V gene segment acted as functional or pseudogenic. Alongside the repertoire data, information on donor age, sex, ethnicity and CMV serostatus was compiled. A later genetic analysis used genome-wide SNP genotypes for about three fifths of the 666 donors, treating that subset as a discovery cohort. Every discovery cohort repertoire had been produced on one sequencing platform. Class I and class II HLA loci were covered by the typing at four-digit resolution. The number of donors typed differed by locus, with about 620-630 for A, B, C, DRB1 and DQB1, 522 for DQA1, some 570 for DPA1, and some 470 for DPB1. About 5 DR-DQ haplotypes were handled as single units for association and clustering, since linkage in the cohort was strong. Across some 400 genotyped donors of the cohort, an average of approximately 240,000 unique TCR beta nucleotide sequences per donor were sequenced, and approximately 17% of those sequences were non-productive. Study-wide conclusions, independent of this receptor: In an earlier analysis of some 640 of the donors, most TCR beta V segments were observed in productive rearrangements about 90% or about 30% of the time, broadly matching IMGT annotations. A later analysis associated about 17,000 TCR beta sequences with specific HLA alleles at a false discovery rate of 0.05. Roughly uniform sequencing depth across donors was assumed in presence/absence analyses, although this assumption may not hold. The classifier was reported to diagnose cytomegalovirus status with high specificity and sensitivity in both the original cohort and the validation cohort. In a later analysis, most CMV-associated TCR beta chains were found to appear HLA-restricted, with HLA associations seemingly driven largely by CMV exposure. Only TCR beta chains were sequenced in this cohort, and the absence of alpha or paired-chain data limited detectable features. The earlier analysis of 587 of the donors excluded 15 to 20 rarely observed V segments, including chromosome 9 orphons, because counts were too low. V-gene and J-gene trimming of TCR beta chains was associated with a missense DCLRE1C variant in a later genetic analysis, and the association was replicated in an independent cohort. When HLA alleles, especially DR and DQ, strongly co-occurred, attributing TCR associations to individual alleles was difficult. The only immune exposure information available for the cohort was CMV serostatus. In a later analysis, HLA-associated TCR beta chains showed more clonal expansion and lower generation probabilities than non-associated chains that were equally common. According to the authors, the approach could potentially be generalized to other disease states and immunological phenotypes. The 87-base-pair reads could not distinguish some IMGT-functional V segments, including TRBV6-2 and TRBV6-3, so those segments were excluded. In vitro tests confirmed that a few of the cytomegalovirus-associated TCR beta chains recognize cytomegalovirus antigens. According to a later genetic analysis, donors in an Asian-associated ancestry cluster had fewer N-insertions in productive TCRs than the approximately 710-donor mean. In a later analysis, several top co-occurrence clusters were reported to appear linked to parvovirus B19, influenza, CMV and Epstein-Barr virus. Because some donors lacked HLA typing at each locus, the association tests relied only on the typed subset. In the study, about 150 TCR beta chains were listed as associated with cytomegalovirus. Across donors, most TCR sequences were observed very rarely, whereas some public TCRs were present in many individuals. Correlated functional status among segregating V segments might be attributable to linkage disequilibrium, but an unknown experimental factor could not be ruled out. A later analysis found that TCR association rates varied across HLA loci, with DRB1 alleles showing the most associated TCRs and HLA-C alleles the fewest. A further reported finding was that TCR beta sequences accurately predicted the HLA-A and HLA-B alleles for most subjects in the first cohort. The sequencing pipeline was judged likely to have produced a cluster of highly shared sequence variants as a technical artifact.

This clone turned up a few times. Its antigen is not yet known. Base quality data are lacking; no much larger clone is found one base away. The method behind the library was the immunoSEQ multiplex PCR assay. For the multiplex PCR, a mixture combining 60 forward primers for TCR Vbeta segments and 13 reverse primers for TCR Jbeta segments was used. The CDR3 region of rearranged TCR beta genes was amplified from genomic DNA by a multiplex PCR assay. The Illumina HiSeq System was used to sequence the amplified TCR beta libraries as 87-base-pair reads. The authors' pipeline ran thus. In a later analysis, tens of millions of unique TCR beta chains were counted across the roughly 670 repertoires, and approximately 11 million of these chains were shared by at least two donors. Raw reads were error-corrected and collapsed into unique sequences with a nearest-neighbor algorithm that merged closely related sequences to remove PCR and sequencing errors. Alignment of CDR3 sequences to IMGT reference sequences was used to assign V, D and J gene segments. Each retained sequence needed at least a six-nucleotide match to both a V gene segment and a J gene segment. Rearrangements were classified as productive when the CDR3 lacked stop codons and remained in frame with V and J, and all other rearrangements were classified as non-productive. CDR3 was defined according to IMGT convention as the region running from the second conserved V-encoded cysteine to the conserved J-encoded phenylalanine. The earlier analysis of about 620 of the donors excluded sequences that lacked an unambiguous match to a single V gene segment. An earlier analysis of approximately 590 of the donors classified V segments as functional when productive rearrangements were above 56.7% and as segregating when the standard deviation between donors was above 5%. A statistical classification framework was developed to diagnose cytomegalovirus status using the catalog of TCR beta chain sequences. In a later analysis, TCR nucleotide sequences were compared against IMGT/GENE-DB human TR gene sequences so that V and J genes could be assigned. A later analysis assigned CDR3 sequences and most-parsimonious VDJ recombination scenarios with the TCRdist pipeline. In a later analysis, each TCR beta chain was defined by its CDR3 amino acid sequence together with its V-gene family, and reads without a unique V-gene family were excluded. To address suspected cross-contamination and a sequencing artifact, a later analysis removed approximately 600 highly shared, low-generation-probability nucleotide sequences. In a later analysis, a clonal expansion index for each public chain was calculated from normalized within-repertoire ranks of inferred template counts. Generation probabilities in a later analysis came from a VDJ recombination model fitted to out-of-frame rearrangements, and those results were checked against IGoR. A later analysis scored TCR-TCR, TCR-HLA and TCR-CMV co-occurrence with hypergeometric tests, applying a repertoire-size bias correction to TCR pairs. In a later analysis, false discovery rates were estimated by permuting HLA or CMV assignments 20 times. A later analysis grouped co-occurring TCRs with DBSCAN, adding TCRdist sequence similarity when clustering within HLA-allele-positive subsets. Repertoires with fewer than 30,000 or more than 120,000 public chains, plus five repertoires with anomalous nucleotide sharing, were excluded from co-occurrence clustering. This immuneACCESS table, as held by TCRdb, lists in-frame sequences with V and J called but not all clones. Of the missing ones, under half trace to an unresolved V gene in checked studies; the others have no known cause. Clone size and the V and J calls come from that table; the DNA yielded D and trimming. The sample table records around 99,000 clones; approximately 71% of these occur just once. The top ten hold approximately 8.4% of the sample.

The CDR3 has 12 amino acids, counting the end cysteine and phenylalanine. Just the 36-base CDR3 DNA is kept, in frame starting at base 1. Unmatched junction bases come to 9, with V trimmed by 10 bases and J by 8 bases. Based on the germline V gene, the CDR1 and CDR2 sequences are ENHRY and SYGVKD. In total, fewer than 750 healthy bone marrow donors made up the cohort. All cohort members were sampled while nominally healthy, although unrecorded immune exposures were likely present. The donor was CMV seronegative and was included in the group of 352 seronegative cohort members. A peripheral blood sample was collected from each donor, and TCR beta sequencing was performed on peripheral blood mononuclear cells. Genomic DNA extraction from the blood cell samples was performed with the Qiagen DNeasy Blood Extraction Kit.

The chain is assembled from TRBV10-3 and TRBJ1-2; 8 middle bases align to TRBD1. The specimen was PBMCs. The clonotype originates from a man in his forties or fifties in good health and CMV-seronegative. The sequence in DNA is TGTGCCACCAAGACGGGGACAGGAGGCTACACCTTC. Its protein reads: CATKTGTGGYTF.